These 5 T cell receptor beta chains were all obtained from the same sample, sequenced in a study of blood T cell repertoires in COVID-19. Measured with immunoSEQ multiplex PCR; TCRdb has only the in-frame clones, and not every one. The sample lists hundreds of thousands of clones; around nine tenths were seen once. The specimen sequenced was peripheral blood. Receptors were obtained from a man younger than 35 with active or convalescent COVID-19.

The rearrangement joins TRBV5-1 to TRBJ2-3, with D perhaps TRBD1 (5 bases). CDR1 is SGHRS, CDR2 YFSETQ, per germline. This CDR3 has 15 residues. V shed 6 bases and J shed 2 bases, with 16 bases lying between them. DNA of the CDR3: TGCGCCAGCACCCTGGGGCGGATTAACACAGATACGCAGTATTTT. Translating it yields CASTLGRINTDTQYF.

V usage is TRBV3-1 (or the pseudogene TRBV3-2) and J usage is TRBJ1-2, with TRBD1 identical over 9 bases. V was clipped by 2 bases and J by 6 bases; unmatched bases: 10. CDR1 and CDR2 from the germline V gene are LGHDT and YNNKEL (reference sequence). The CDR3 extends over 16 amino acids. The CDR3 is CASSQHQDRGVNGYTF. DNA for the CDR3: TGTGCCAGCAGCCAACACCAGGACAGGGGCGTTAATGGCTACACCTTC.

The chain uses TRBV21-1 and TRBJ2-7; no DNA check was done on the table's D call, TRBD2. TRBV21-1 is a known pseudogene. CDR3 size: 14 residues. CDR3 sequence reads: CAHKAPGRAYEQYF. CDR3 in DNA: TGTGCCCACAAAGCCCCCGGGAGGGCCTACGAGCAGTACTTC.

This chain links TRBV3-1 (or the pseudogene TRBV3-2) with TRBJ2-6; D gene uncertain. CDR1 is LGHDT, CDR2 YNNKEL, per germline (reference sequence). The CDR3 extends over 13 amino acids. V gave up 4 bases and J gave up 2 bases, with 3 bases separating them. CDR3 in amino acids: CASSPAGANVLTF. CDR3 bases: TGTGCCAGCAGCCCCGCTGGGGCCAACGTCCTGACTTTC.

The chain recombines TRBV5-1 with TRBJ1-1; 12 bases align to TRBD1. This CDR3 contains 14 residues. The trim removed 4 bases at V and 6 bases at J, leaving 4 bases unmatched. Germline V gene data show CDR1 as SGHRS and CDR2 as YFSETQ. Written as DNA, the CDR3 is TGCGCCAGCAGCCAAGGGACAGGGGGCTCTGAAGCTTTCTTT. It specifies CASSQGTGGSEAFF.